The 30 T cell receptor beta chains in this list originate from one sample, sequenced in a study of T cell responses to AZD1222 COVID-19 vaccine (dated by TCRdb to the early 2020s). Libraries were made using the immunoSEQ multiplex PCR assay. As stored in TCRdb, this immuneACCESS dataset retains in-frame rearrangements with V and J assigned. A fraction of the clones does not appear; measured against another copy, unresolved V genes explain less than half of the discrepancy, and the remainder lacks a known reason. This sample lists about 150,000 clones; 86% were detected once. Clones ranked in the top ten supply 5.5% of the sample. The time point tag for this specimen amounts to: baseline before first vaccination. The treatment or condition tag for this specimen amounts to: meningococcal conjugate vaccine given as trial control. Specimen: peripheral blood, collected on day 0 of MenACWY control vaccination. These receptors all stem from an adult in good health.

A single count supports this clone. This chain uses TRBV19 with TRBJ1-2, with TRBD1 matching 8 bases. This CDR3 has 15 amino acids. Looked up from germline, CDR1 is LNHDA and CDR2 is SQIVND (reference sequence). Trimming took 5 bases from V and 3 from J; bases not matched to a gene: 8. The CDR3 bases are TGTGCCAGTAGTTTACCGGACAGGGTATACTATGGCTACACCTTC. Translation gives CASSLPDRVYYGYTF.

The chain links TRBV7-2 to TRBJ1-2; D is unclear. Germline V gives CDR1 SGHTA, CDR2 FQGNSA. V was pared by 1 base and J by 4 bases, with 7 bases between. The CDR3 length is 13 residues. The CDR3 reads CASSLGLSYGYTF. In nucleotides, the CDR3 is TGTGCCAGCAGCTTAGGGTTGAGCTATGGCTACACCTTC. Using reference TRBV7-2 and TRBJ1-2 for the parts outside the CDR3, the full variable domain is GAGVSQSPSNKVTEKGKDVELRCDPISGHTALYWYRQSLGQGLEFLIYFQGNSAPDKSGLPSDRFSAERTGGSVSTLTIQRTQQEDSAVYLCASSLGLSYGYTFGSGTRLTVV.

With regard to this clone: Other DNA sequences in this sample translate to the same CDR3. V and J are TRBV7-9 and TRBJ1-6, with D perhaps TRBD1 (5 bases). CDR3 length: 14 amino acids. Germline CDR1 and CDR2: SEHNR and FQNEAQ (reference sequence). V dropped 4 bases and J dropped 8 bases, with 12 bases sitting between them. The CDR3 region is CASSSQGSDSPLHF. CDR3 sequence (DNA): TGTGCCAGCAGCTCCCAGGGTAGTGATTCACCCCTCCACTTT.

The J gene is TRBJ1-2, the V gene TRBV29-1; weak D call: TRBD1 (6 bases). Germline V CDR1 and CDR2: SQVTM, ANQGSEA. Deletions cut 3 bases from V and 2 bases from J, with 7 bases between. The CDR3 totals 12 residues. CDR3: CSVDGQNYGYTF. The CDR3 bases are TGCAGCGTTGATGGACAGAACTATGGCTACACCTTC.

This chain links TRBV5-1 with TRBJ1-5, with 8 bases matching TRBD1. After removal of 0 bases from V and 3 bases from J, the junction contained 2 bases not matched to a gene. CDR3 length equals 15 residues. From germline, CDR1 is SGHRS and CDR2 YFSETQ. The CDR3 coding sequence is TGCGCCAGCAGCTTGGGACAGGGGTTCAATCAGCCCCAGCATTTT. Protein: CASSLGQGFNQPQHF.

The genes are TRBV5-1 and TRBJ2-5; the D gene is possibly TRBD2 (7 bases). Trimming shortened V by 4 bases and J by 5 bases, and 12 bases separated the two germline ends. CDR1 is SGHRS and CDR2 is YFSETQ in the germline V gene. The CDR3 length is 13 residues. CDR3 in amino acids: CASSGGARETQYF. CDR3 coding DNA: TGCGCCAGCAGCGGGGGGGCCCGGGAGACCCAGTACTTC.

The chain carries TRBV28 and TRBJ2-6; D remains unclear. The CDR3 has 13 residues. CDR1 MDHEN and CDR2 SYDVKM come from the germline V gene. V shed 10 bases and J shed 1 base, with 8 bases lying between them. DNA of the CDR3: TGTGCCACCGGCAGTTCTGGGGCCAACGTCCTGACTTTC. Amino acid sequence: CATGSSGANVLTF. The full variable domain, its missing parts supplied by reference TRBV28 and TRBJ2-6, is DVKVTQSSRYLVKRTGEKVFLECVQDMDHENMFWYRQDPGLGLRLIYFSYDVKMKEKGDIPEGYSVSREKKERFSLILESASTNQTSMYLCATGSSGANVLTFGAGSRLTVL.

The chain joins TRBV30 to TRBJ1-2, with D unclear. CDR1 and CDR2 from the germline V gene are GTSNPN and SVGIG (reference sequence). CDR3 length: 12 amino acids. V was cut by 4 bases and J by 13 bases, with 19 bases left in between. The DNA for the CDR3 is TGTGCCTGGATACGTGGTGGCACAGTCCCCACCTTC. Its translation: CAWIRGGTVPTF.

Only a few counts were recorded for this clone. This rearrangement joins TRBV4-1 to TRBJ1-5, with D unclear. The CDR3 consists of 16 residues. V was clipped by 0 bases and J by 2 bases, with 11 bases between them. CDR1 is MGHRA and CDR2 is YSYEKL in the germline V gene. The DNA of the CDR3 is TGCGCCAGCAGCCAAGAAGTCCAGCTACGCAATCAGCCCCAGCATTTT. It yields the protein CASSQEVQLRNQPQHF.

The chain joins TRBV19 to TRBJ2-3; 12 bases are shared with TRBD1. The germline V gene has CDR1 LNHDA and CDR2 SQIVND (reference sequence). The CDR3 spans 13 residues. The V gene end was trimmed by 8 bases and the J gene end by 4 bases; junction bases not matched to a gene: 1. The CDR3 reads CASGTGGADTQYF. As DNA, the CDR3 is TGTGCCAGTGGGACAGGGGGCGCAGATACGCAGTATTTT.

The chain has TRBV6-5 and TRBJ1-5; perhaps TRBD1 as D (5 bases). Looked up from germline, CDR1 is MNHEY and CDR2 is SVGAGI. The CDR3 length is 13 residues. V was cut by 6 bases and J by 3 bases, with 9 bases left in between. The chain's CDR3 is CASRRQFNQPQHF. CDR3 nucleotides: TGTGCCAGCAGACGACAGTTCAATCAGCCCCAGCATTTT.

V is TRBV2 and J is TRBJ2-7; the D gene is possibly TRBD1 (6 bases). The germline gives CDR1 SNHLY, CDR2 FYNNEI. The CDR3 loop spans 12 amino acids. The ends were cut back, 6 bases at V and 3 bases at J, with 9 bases in the middle. The CDR3 bases are TGTGCCAGCAGACAACAGGGCTACGAGCAGTACTTC. Encoded protein: CASRQQGYEQYF.

This clone has a single count. Other DNA sequences in this specimen translate into the identical CDR3. The rearrangement links TRBV5-1 to TRBJ1-6; no definite D call. The CDR3 is 16 residues long. V gave up 0 bases and J gave up 0 bases, with 7 bases separating them. The germline CDR1 and CDR2 sequences are SGHRS and YFSETQ. The CDR3 here is CASSLGRSSYNSPLHF. In DNA form, the CDR3 reads TGCGCCAGCAGCTTGGGCAGGAGCTCCTATAATTCACCCCTCCACTTT.

J is TRBJ2-2 and V is TRBV3-1 (or the pseudogene TRBV3-2); possible D gene TRBD2, 5 bases. In germline, CDR1 is LGHDT, CDR2 YNNKEL (reference sequence). This CDR3 comprises 13 residues. Trimming stripped 6 bases from V and 7 bases from J, with 12 bases between. In DNA, the CDR3 is TGTGCCAGCAGTCCCAGTCGGGGCGGGGAGCTGTTTTTT. Translating it yields CASSPSRGGELFF.

This chain connects TRBV4-1 to TRBJ1-4; D gene unclear. This CDR3 spans 15 amino acids. Per germline, CDR1 MGHRA and CDR2 YSYEKL. Trimming removed 0 bases at V and 3 bases at J, with 8 bases between. For the CDR3, the DNA is TGCGCCAGCAGCCAAGAGGGCAGATCTAATGAAAAACTGTTTTTT. Translation gives CASSQEGRSNEKLFF.

The chain has TRBV20-1 and TRBJ2-3; D is unresolved. Germline lookup yields CDR1 DFQATT and CDR2 SNEGSKA (reference sequence). The CDR3 runs 11 residues. With 0 bases removed from V and 5 bases from J, the gap between germline ends came to 3 bases. The CDR3 bases are TGCAGTGCTAGAGATGGAGATACGCAGTATTTT. Translated: CSARDGDTQYF.

The V call is TRBV5-1, the J call TRBJ1-1, with D unclear. Germline V gene sequence: CDR1 SGHRS, CDR2 YFSETQ. The CDR3 covers 16 residues. Trimming took off 3 bases at V and 0 bases at J, with 15 bases between the two ends. The CDR3 protein is CASSWPMGGMNTEAFF. The CDR3 DNA follows: TGCGCCAGCAGCTGGCCGATGGGAGGGATGAACACTGAAGCTTTCTTT.

The gene calls are TRBV6-2 or TRBV6-3 and TRBJ2-1, with D possibly TRBD2 on 6 matching bases. From germline, CDR1 is MNHEY and CDR2 SVGEGT. Trimming removed 2 bases from V and 0 bases from J, with 20 bases in between. There are 19 residues in the CDR3. CDR3 loop: CASSYPAGVAGPSYNEQFF. The CDR3 nucleotides read TGTGCCAGCAGTTACCCAGCCGGGGTGGCGGGACCCTCCTACAATGAGCAGTTCTTC.

The genes are TRBV7-9 and TRBJ1-1; 11 bases are shared with TRBD1. CDR3 length: 15 residues. The trim removed 5 bases at V and 1 base at J, leaving 3 bases unmatched. CDR1 and CDR2 from the germline V gene are SEHNR and FQNEAQ (reference sequence). As DNA, the CDR3 is TGTGCCAGCAGCCCCGGGACAGGGGGGAACACTGAAGCTTTCTTT. Protein sequence: CASSPGTGGNTEAFF.

This rearrangement joins TRBV7-9 to TRBJ2-7, with 8 bases that match TRBD1. The V gene's germline CDR1 is SEHNR and CDR2 FQNEAQ (reference sequence). The J segment lost 6 bases and the V segment lost 4 bases, leaving 8 bases of the junction unmatched. This CDR3 is 14 amino acids long. CDR3 DNA: TGTGCCAGCAGCTCCGGACAGGGTGTAGGCGAGCAGTACTTC. This gives the protein CASSSGQGVGEQYF. Together with reference TRBV7-9 and TRBJ2-7, the CDR3 gives the full variable domain: DTGVSQNPRHKITKRGQNVTFRCDPISEHNRLYWYRQTLGQGPEFLTYFQNEAQLEKSRLLSDRFSAERPKGSFSTLEIQRTEQGDSAMYLCASSSGQGVGEQYFGPGTRLTVT.

This clone is a singleton in its sample. The chain carries TRBV5-1 and TRBJ2-1; D tentatively fits TRBD1 or TRBD2 (7 bases each). Germline CDR1 reads SGHRS; CDR2 reads YFSETQ. This CDR3 comprises 15 residues. The V and J ends lost 1 base and 5 bases respectively, with 13 bases between them. CDR3 amino acids: CASSLIPGGDNEQFF. CDR3 DNA: TGCGCCAGCAGCTTGATCCCAGGGGGGGACAATGAGCAGTTCTTC.

The chain combines TRBV28 with TRBJ2-7; D possibly matches TRBD1 or TRBD2 (5 bases each). The germline V gene encodes CDR1 MDHEN and CDR2 SYDVKM. The CDR3 loop spans 13 amino acids. V was shortened by 5 bases and J by 2 bases, with 10 bases between the two germline ends. The DNA of the CDR3 is TGTGCCAGCAGTAAACCGGGACCCTACGAGCAGTACGTC. Translation gives CASSKPGPYEQYV.

This clone was recorded once. The rearrangement links TRBV5-1 to TRBJ1-1; a weak D match, TRBD1 (5 bases). Trimming removed 2 bases from V and 3 bases from J, with 14 bases in between. The germline V gene encodes CDR1 SGHRS and CDR2 YFSETQ. The CDR3 spans 15 residues. The CDR3 sequence: CASSLLGPLDTEAFF. As DNA, the CDR3 is TGCGCCAGCAGCTTATTGGGGCCCCTGGACACTGAAGCTTTCTTT.

V is TRBV6-5 and J is TRBJ2-5; D ambiguous. Germline CDR1 reads MNHEY; CDR2 reads SVGAGI. CDR3 length: 12 amino acids. V gave up 10 bases and J gave up 1 base, with 10 bases separating them. In DNA, the CDR3 is TGTGCCACATCGTGGTCCCAAGAGACCCAGTACTTC. It translates to CATSWSQETQYF.

The CDR3 nucleotides are TGTGCCAGCAGCTCCAATCCGGCATCTCATAGCAATCAGCCCCAGCATTTT. As protein: CASSSNPASHSNQPQHF. The chain is built from TRBV5-6 and TRBJ1-5; D remains ambiguous. CDR1 is SGHDT, CDR2 YYEEEE, per germline. The ends were cut back, 3 bases at V and 0 bases at J, with 16 bases in the middle. This CDR3 has 17 amino acids.

V is TRBV7-3 and J is TRBJ1-2; the D gene is possibly TRBD1 (5 bases). Germline CDR1 and CDR2: SGHTA and FQGTGA. V gave up 0 bases and J gave up 3 bases, with 14 bases separating them. The CDR3 length is 16 residues. The CDR3 region is CASSLTHSGTHYGYTF. The CDR3 coding sequence is TGTGCCAGCAGCTTAACTCACTCCGGGACCCACTATGGCTACACCTTC.

The gene calls are TRBV21-1 and TRBJ1-4. TRBV21-1 is a known pseudogene. The CDR3 is 13 residues long. The DNA for the CDR3 is TGTGCCAGCAGCAACCCAGTAGTTGAAAAACTGTTTTTT. Protein product: CASSNPVVEKLFF.

The V call is TRBV27, the J call TRBJ2-1; no clear D. V was shortened by 5 bases and J by 8 bases, with 13 bases between the two germline ends. The CDR3 extends over 13 amino acids. CDR1 and CDR2 from the germline V gene are MNHEY and SMNVEV (reference sequence). CDR3 nucleotide sequence: TGTGCCAGCAGTGTACTTAACACCTATGAGCAGTTCTTC. It encodes CASSVLNTYEQFF.

The rearrangement links TRBV7-8 to TRBJ2-7; D gene uncertain. The V gene's germline CDR1 is SGHVS and CDR2 FQNEAQ. The CDR3 consists of 12 residues. With 5 bases removed from V and 1 base from J, the gap between germline ends came to 6 bases. The CDR3 region has the DNA TGTGCCAGCAGCCGAAGTTCCTACGAGCAGTACGTC. Protein: CASSRSSYEQYV.

The chain joins TRBV11-2 to TRBJ1-2; 9 bases line up with TRBD1. CDR1 is SGHAT, CDR2 FQNNGV, per germline. The CDR3 contains 14 residues. V shed 5 bases and J 3 bases; nucleotides not matched to a gene: 4. The chain's CDR3 is CASSKQGADYGYTF. Written as DNA, the CDR3 is TGTGCCAGCAGCAAACAGGGGGCTGACTATGGCTACACCTTC. The full variable domain, completed using reference TRBV11-2 and TRBJ1-2, is EAGVAQSPRYKIIEKRQSVAFWCNPISGHATLYWYQQILGQGPKLLIQFQNNGVVDDSQLPKDRFSAERLKGVDSTLKIQPAKLEDSAVYLCASSKQGADYGYTFGSGTRLTVV.